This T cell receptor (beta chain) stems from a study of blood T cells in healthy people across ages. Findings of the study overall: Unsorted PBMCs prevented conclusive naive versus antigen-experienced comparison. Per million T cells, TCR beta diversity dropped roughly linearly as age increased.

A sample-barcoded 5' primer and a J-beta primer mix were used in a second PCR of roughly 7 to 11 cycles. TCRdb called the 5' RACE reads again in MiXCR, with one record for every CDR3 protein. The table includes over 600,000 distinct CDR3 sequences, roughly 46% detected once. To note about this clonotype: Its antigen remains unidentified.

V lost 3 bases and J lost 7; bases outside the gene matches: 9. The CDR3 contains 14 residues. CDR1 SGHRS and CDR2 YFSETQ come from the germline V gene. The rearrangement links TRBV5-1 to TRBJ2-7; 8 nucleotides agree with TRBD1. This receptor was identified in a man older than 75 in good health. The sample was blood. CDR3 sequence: CASSWGTGQREQYF. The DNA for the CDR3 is TGCGCCAGCAGCTGGGGGACAGGTCAGAGGGAGCAGTACTTC.